The TCR beta chain under discussion was sequenced for a study of memory CD8 T cells in hepatitis C reinfection. Study background: Two donors cleared primary HCV but became chronic after reinfection. Pre-reinfection sampling occurred 55 to 20 weeks ahead of detected reinfection.

Time point: pre-reinfection, 55 to 20 weeks before reinfection detection. The sorted cells went straight to TCR sequencing with no prior in vitro expansion. The Montreal HEPCO cohort supplied donors who inject drugs. A couple of donors provided sorted CD3+ CD8+ CD45RO- naive CD8 T cells at all three reinfection time points. Germline-derived CDR1 and CDR2 are LNHDA and SQIVND (reference sequence). The CDR3 totals 15 residues. The V end lost 2 bases, the J end lost 0 bases, and 10 bases lay between the germline ends. Produced via immunoSEQ multiplex PCR; TCRdb's table is partial and in-frame only. Of 50,000 or so clones listed, approximately 89% are singletons.

The material sequenced was naive CD8+ T cells sorted from blood. The receptor comes from a man between 18 and 29 years old with hepatitis C virus infection. The chain employs TRBV19 and TRBJ1-1; no definite D call. CDR3 in amino acids: CASSITRGMNTEAFF. CDR3 nucleotide sequence: TGTGCCAGTAGTATAACAAGAGGAATGAACACTGAAGCTTTCTTT.